This T cell receptor (beta chain) was captured by sequencing in a study of blood T cells in healthy people across ages. As regards this clonotype: What it binds is not known.

Primers used in a second PCR of about 7 to 12 cycles were a sample-barcoded 5' primer and a J-beta primer mix. TCRdb fed the 5' RACE reads into MiXCR, producing one record per CDR3 protein. Of around 2 million distinct CDR3 sequences in the sample, around 42% were seen once. Regarding the study as a whole: Naive and antigen-experienced cells could not be conclusively compared, given unsorted PBMCs.

The CDR3 runs to 13 residues. Germline CDR1 and CDR2: SQVTM and ANQGSEA. V trimming: 6 bases; J trimming: 11 bases; junction bases outside the gene matches: 11. The sequenced material came from blood. The sequence derives from a human donor in good health. The chain recombines TRBV29-1 with TRBJ1-5, with 9 bases matching TRBD1. As DNA, the CDR3 is TGCAGCGTCCGGTCTTGGACAGGGGATTCCCAGCATTTT. It translates to CSVRSWTGDSQHF.